This T cell receptor (beta chain) was sequenced during a study of type 1 regulatory T cells. Study-level points and caveats: Type 1 regulatory T cells had a more restricted TCR repertoire than non-type 1 regulatory T cells.

V was cut by 4 bases and J by 1 base, with 22 bases left in between. Per the germline V gene, CDR1 is LGHNA and CDR2 is YNFKEQ. The length of the CDR3 is 18 residues. Using its own MiXCR run on the reads, TCRdb lists one record per CDR3 protein. The data show 70,000 or so distinct CDR3 sequences, with roughly 20% seen just once and roughly 8.3% held by the top ten. This clonotype was counted a few times. Its antigen is as yet unknown. Sequencing was performed on cultured type 1 regulatory T (Tr1) cells, either the whole culture or a sorted fraction (not recorded which). This rearrangement joins TRBV4-2 to TRBJ1-1; D not certain. This clonotype was obtained from a human donor in good health. The CDR3 loop is CASSLRNLDGVGNTEAFF. For the CDR3, the DNA is TGTGCCAGCAGCCTTAGGAACCTAGACGGAGTTGGGAACACTGAAGCTTTCTTT.